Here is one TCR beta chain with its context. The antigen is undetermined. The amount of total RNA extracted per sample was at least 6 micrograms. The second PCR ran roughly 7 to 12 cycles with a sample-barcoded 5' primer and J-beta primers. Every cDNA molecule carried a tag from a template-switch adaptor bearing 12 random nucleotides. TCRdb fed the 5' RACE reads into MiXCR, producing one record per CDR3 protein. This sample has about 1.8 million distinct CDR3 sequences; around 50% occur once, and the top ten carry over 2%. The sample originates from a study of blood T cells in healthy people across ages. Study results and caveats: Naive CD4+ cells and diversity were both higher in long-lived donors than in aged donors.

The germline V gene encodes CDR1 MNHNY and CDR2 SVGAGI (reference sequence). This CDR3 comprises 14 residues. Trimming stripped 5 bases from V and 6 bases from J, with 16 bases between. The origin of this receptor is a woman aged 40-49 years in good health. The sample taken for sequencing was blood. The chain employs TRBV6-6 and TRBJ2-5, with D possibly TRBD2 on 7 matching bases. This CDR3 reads CASSDRGGEKTQYF. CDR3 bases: TGTGCCAGCAGTGACCGAGGGGGGGAGAAGACCCAGTACTTC.